This record concerns one TCR beta chain sequence. CDR1 and CDR2 (germline): PRHDT, FYEKMQ (reference sequence). The CDR3 has 11 amino acids. The V end lost 5 bases, the J end lost 7 bases, and 9 bases lay between the germline ends. Sequenced by immunoSEQ multiplex PCR; TCRdb stores in-frame clones only, minus some. The sample holds under 90,000 clones; around nine tenths are singletons and the top ten take around 3.7%. This record comes from a study of blood T cell repertoires in COVID-19. This rearrangement joins TRBV13 to TRBJ2-7, with a tentative D call TRBD2 (5 bases). The sequenced material came from peripheral blood. The clonotype originates from a woman aged 50 to 60 with COVID-19, enrolled during active disease. CDR3 bases: TGTGCCAGCAGCACTAGAAGGGAGCAGTACTTC. Translated: CASSTRREQYF.